The 4 T cell receptor beta chains in this list originate from one sample, sequenced in a study of read filtering for tumor transcriptome and immune sequencing. The library was built from around 0.4 ug RNA with molecular barcoded adaptors for alpha/delta and beta/gamma chains. TCRdb analysed the reads with MiXCR anew, one entry per CDR3 protein. There are about 62,000 distinct CDR3 sequences in the sample; approximately 19% occur only once, and about a tenth lies in the top ten. The sample consisted of a population of CD138-negative cells sorted from bone marrow. The source is a donor at least 40 years old with multiple myeloma.

In this sample, this clonotype turned up many times. The chain recombines TRBV28 with TRBJ2-1; D perhaps matches TRBD2 (6 bases). In germline, CDR1 is MDHEN, CDR2 SYDVKM. The CDR3 is made up of 16 amino acids. Deletions cut 3 bases from V and 5 bases from J, with 17 bases between. CDR3: CASSFNAAGGNNEQFF. The CDR3 DNA is TGTGCCAGCAGTTTTAATGCCGCCGGGGGAAACAATGAGCAGTTCTTC.

The sample holds many counts of this clonotype. This chain uses TRBV3-1 with TRBJ2-1, with TRBD1 matching 7 bases. CDR1 and CDR2 from the germline V gene are LGHDT and YNNKEL (reference sequence). The CDR3 sequence is 13 residues long. The V gene end was trimmed by 4 bases and the J gene end by 6 bases; junction bases not matched to a gene: 3. Written as DNA, the CDR3 is TGTGCCAGCAGCCTATCAGGGGGCAATGAGCAGTTCTTC. This codes for CASSLSGGNEQFF.

This clonotype was counted ten times or more. The gene calls are TRBV20-1 and TRBJ2-7, with 10 bases aligning to TRBD1. Germline CDR1 reads DFQATT; CDR2 reads SNEGSKA (reference sequence). The CDR3 extends over 12 amino acids. The V and J ends lost 6 bases and 4 bases, in that order; junction bases with no gene match: 3. CDR3 sequence: CSARTGGYEQYF. CDR3 sequence (DNA): TGCAGTGCAAGGACAGGGGGGTACGAGCAGTACTTC.

In its sample, this clonotype was seen many times. This chain joins TRBV20-1 and TRBJ2-4; D gene unclear. CDR1 is DFQATT and CDR2 is SNEGSKA in the germline V gene (reference sequence). The V and J ends lost 7 bases and 3 bases respectively, with 16 bases between them. This CDR3 contains 14 residues. CDR3 protein: CSGKRRLDKNIQYF. The CDR3 DNA follows: TGCAGTGGGAAAAGGCGGTTAGACAAAAACATTCAGTACTTC.